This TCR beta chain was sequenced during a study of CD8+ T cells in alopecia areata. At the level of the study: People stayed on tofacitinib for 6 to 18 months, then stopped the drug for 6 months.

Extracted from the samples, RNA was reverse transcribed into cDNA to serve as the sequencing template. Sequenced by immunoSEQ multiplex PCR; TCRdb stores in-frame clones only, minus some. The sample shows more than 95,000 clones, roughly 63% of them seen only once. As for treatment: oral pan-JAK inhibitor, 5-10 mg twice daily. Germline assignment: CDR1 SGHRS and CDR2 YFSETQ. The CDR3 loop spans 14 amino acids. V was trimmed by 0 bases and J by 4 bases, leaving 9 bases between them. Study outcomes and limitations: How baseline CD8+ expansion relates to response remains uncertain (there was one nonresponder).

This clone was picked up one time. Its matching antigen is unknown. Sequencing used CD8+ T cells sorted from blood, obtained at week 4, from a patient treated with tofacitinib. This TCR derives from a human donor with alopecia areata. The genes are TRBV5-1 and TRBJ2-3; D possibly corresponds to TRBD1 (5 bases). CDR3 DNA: TGCGCCAGCAGCTTGGGACAGACCTCAGATACGCAGTATTTT. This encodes CASSLGQTSDTQYF.